The 30 T cell receptor beta chains below were found in one sample sequenced in a study of T cells in Graves' hyperthyroidism and ophthalmopathy. Using RNA transcripts as the source, TCR beta CDR3 regions were amplified. The HTBI set primed first-round TCR CDR3 RT-PCR. TCRdb recomputed calls from the multiplex PCR reads with MiXCR, one row per CDR3 protein. The repertoire has about 400,000 distinct CDR3 sequences, around 16% of them found once; the top ten carry over 12%. The source material was blood. The receptors were gathered from a woman under 30 with Graves' hyperthyroidism.

Only a few counts were recorded for this clonotype. This rearrangement joins TRBV15 to TRBJ1-5; possible D gene TRBD1, 6 bases. The germline V gene encodes CDR1 LNHNV and CDR2 YYDKDF (reference sequence). Trimming took off 2 bases at V and 5 bases at J, with 7 bases between the two ends. The CDR3 is 13 amino acids. The CDR3 region has the DNA TGTGCCACCAGCAGAACAGGGTATCAGCCCCAGCATTTT. Its translation: CATSRTGYQPQHF.

This clonotype was detected only once. This chain links TRBV10-2 with TRBJ2-3; D assignment may be TRBD1 or TRBD2 (6 bases each). CDR3 length equals 18 residues. V lost 8 bases and J lost 1, with 25 bases in between. Germline CDR1 reads WSHSY; CDR2 reads SAAADI. The CDR3 DNA reads TGCGCCAGCCGGGGGCTAGACCTTGAATTTGGGCGCACAGATACGCAGTATTTT. Translated: CASRGLDLEFGRTDTQYF.

This clonotype was recorded many times. V and J are TRBV28 and TRBJ2-3, with a tentative D call TRBD2 (6 bases). The germline V gene has CDR1 MDHEN and CDR2 SYDVKM. V was pared by 4 bases and J by 5 bases, with 25 bases between. The CDR3 runs to 18 residues. The CDR3 reads CASSSPGGGRTAVDTQYF. The CDR3, as DNA: TGTGCCAGCAGTTCCCCCGGAGGAGGGAGGACCGCGGTAGATACGCAGTATTTT.

There are a few counts of this clonotype. The chain joins TRBV20-1 to TRBJ2-2, with D unclear. This CDR3 is 15 amino acids long. Trimming took 1 base from V and 0 from J, leaving 9 bases between them. Germline V gives CDR1 DFQATT, CDR2 SNEGSKA (reference sequence). The CDR3 bases are TGCAGTGCTAGAGGAAATATCGCGAACACCGGGGAGCTGTTTTTT. Encoded protein: CSARGNIANTGELFF.

There are many counts of this clonotype. The chain links TRBV5-4 to TRBJ2-7, with D possibly TRBD2 on 5 matching bases. V was pared by 6 bases and J by 7 bases, with 23 bases between. The length of the CDR3 is 15 residues. The germline V gene encodes CDR1 SGHNT and CDR2 YYREEE (reference sequence). CDR3 bases: TGTGCCAGCAAACCCCTCGGAGGAGCTTGGGGAGAGCAGTACTTC. Protein sequence: CASKPLGGAWGEQYF. Filled out from reference TRBV5-4 and TRBJ2-7, the complete variable domain reads ETGVTQSPTHLIKTRGQQVTLRCSSQSGHNTVSWYQQALGQGPQFIFQYYREEENGRGNFPPRFSGLQFPNYSSELNVNALELDDSALYLCASKPLGGAWGEQYFGPGTRLTVT.

CDR3 sequence (DNA): TGTGCCAGCAGCGTAGCCCCGGGGGGCCGATACAATGAGCAGTTCTTC. Translation gives CASSVAPGGRYNEQFF. The chain recombines TRBV9 with TRBJ2-1, with D possibly TRBD2 on 7 matching bases. Germline lookup yields CDR1 SGDLS and CDR2 YYNGEE. Trimming took 0 bases from V and 4 from J, leaving 14 bases between them. The CDR3 has 16 residues.

The chain recombines TRBV2 with TRBJ1-3; no reliable D call. The CDR3 is made up of 13 amino acids. The germline gives CDR1 SNHLY, CDR2 FYNNEI. V was trimmed by 1 base and J by 4 bases, leaving 5 bases between them. The CDR3 reads CASSEEVGNTIYF. The DNA of the CDR3 is TGTGCCAGCAGTGAAGAGGTCGGAAACACCATATATTTT.

This clonotype has ten or more counts. The chain links TRBV19 to TRBJ2-7; D unclear. This CDR3 spans 14 amino acids. Trimming shortened V by 3 bases and J by 4 bases, and 13 bases separated the two germline ends. Germline assignment: CDR1 LNHDA and CDR2 SQIVND (reference sequence). The CDR3 loop is CASSIVGSQYEQYF. The CDR3 DNA is TGTGCCAGTAGTATTGTGGGCAGCCAGTACGAGCAGTACTTC. Using reference TRBV19 and TRBJ2-7 for the parts outside the CDR3, the full variable domain is DGGITQSPKYLFRKEGQNVTLSCEQNLNHDAMYWYRQDPGQGLRLIYYSQIVNDFQKGDIAEGYSVSREKKESFPLTVTSAQKNPTAFYLCASSIVGSQYEQYFGPGTRLTVT.

This clonotype has a count of ten or more. The V gene is TRBV5-6, the J gene TRBJ2-7, with a possible D match to TRBD1 (5 bases). V was pared by 4 bases and J by 6 bases, with 14 bases between. Germline loops: CDR1 SGHDT, CDR2 YYEEEE. The CDR3 length is 13 residues. CDR3 amino acids: CASSRIETGEQYF. Here the CDR3 DNA reads TGTGCCAGCAGCCGTATCGAAACAGGCGAGCAGTACTTC.

This clonotype has ten or more counts. The V call is TRBV5-1, the J call TRBJ2-1; D might be TRBD1 (5 bases). The V gene lost 2 bases and the J gene lost 5 bases, with 14 bases spanning the gap. This CDR3 region has 15 residues. The germline gives CDR1 SGHRS, CDR2 YFSETQ. The CDR3 here is CASSFQGLGNNEQFF. CDR3 nucleotides: TGCGCCAGCAGCTTTCAGGGTTTGGGAAACAATGAGCAGTTCTTC. The complete variable domain, with remaining parts taken from reference TRBV5-1 and TRBJ2-1, reads KAGVTQTPRYLIKTRGQQVTLSCSPISGHRSVSWYQQTPGQGLQFLFEYFSETQRNKGNFPGRFSGRQFSNSRSEMNVSTLELGDSALYLCASSFQGLGNNEQFFGPGTRLTVL.

The genes are TRBV6-1 and TRBJ1-2; D gene unclear. The CDR3 has 15 residues. Trimming cost V 1 base and J 4 bases, with 13 bases left between them. CDR1 and CDR2 from the germline V gene are MNHNS and SASEGT. CDR3 sequence reads: CASSEGYRVIYGYTF. The CDR3 DNA is TGTGCCAGCAGTGAAGGTTATCGGGTTATCTATGGCTACACCTTC.

This clonotype has at least ten counts. The J gene is TRBJ2-1, the V gene TRBV12-3 or TRBV12-4; 7 bases are shared with TRBD2. This CDR3 has 17 residues. V dropped 2 bases and J dropped 8; count of bases not matched to a gene: 15. CDR3 loop: CASSLSVGEGGPHEQFF. The CDR3 nucleotides read TGTGCCAGCAGTTTAAGCGTCGGGGAGGGAGGGCCACATGAGCAGTTCTTC.

This clonotype has at least ten counts. This chain joins TRBV7-8 and TRBJ1-2; D unclear. The V gene's germline CDR1 is SGHVS and CDR2 FQNEAQ. The CDR3 has 14 amino acids. The V and J ends lost 1 base and 4 bases respectively, with 10 bases between them. CDR3 sequence (DNA): TGTGCCAGCAGCTTAGGCAGACGTATCTATGGCTACACCTTC. Protein sequence: CASSLGRRIYGYTF.

This clonotype was counted many times. The chain is built from TRBV11-2 and TRBJ2-7; D ambiguous. The CDR3 runs 14 residues. The V and J ends lost 1 base and 2 bases respectively, with 9 bases between them. Germline assignment: CDR1 SGHAT and CDR2 FQNNGV. The CDR3 DNA follows: TGTGCCAGCAGCTTAGTTGCAGGAACCTACGAGCAGTACTTC. It codes for CASSLVAGTYEQYF.

This clonotype was counted at least ten times. The V and J genes are TRBV28 and TRBJ2-7; D is perhaps TRBD2 (6 bases). There are 16 residues in the CDR3. V dropped 3 bases and J dropped 4 bases, with 19 bases sitting between them. Germline loops: CDR1 MDHEN, CDR2 SYDVKM. The CDR3 loop is CASSLYRQAGGYEQYF. In DNA, the CDR3 is TGTGCCAGCAGTTTGTACCGTCAGGCTGGGGGGTACGAGCAGTACTTC.

The table lists this clonotype with many counts. The chain links TRBV20-1 to TRBJ2-7; 11 bases are a match to TRBD1. Germline CDR1 is DFQATT and CDR2 is SNEGSKA (reference sequence). V was pared by 6 bases and J by 1 base, with 11 bases of the junction left unmatched. This CDR3 has 16 residues. CDR3 sequence reads: CSAADRGRLTSYEQYF. The CDR3 DNA reads TGCAGTGCCGCGGACAGGGGGCGCTTGACGTCCTACGAGCAGTACTTC.

This clonotype has at least ten counts. V gene TRBV3-1 combines with J gene TRBJ1-1; maybe TRBD1 (6 bases). The V end was cut by 0 bases, the J end by 4 bases, with 12 bases between. Per germline, CDR1 LGHDT and CDR2 YNNKEL (reference sequence). This CDR3 contains 15 residues. CDR3 region: CASSQEGRGLTEAFF. The CDR3 nucleotides read TGTGCCAGCAGCCAAGAAGGCAGGGGACTCACTGAAGCTTTCTTT. Looking up the rest from reference TRBV3-1 and TRBJ1-1 gives the full variable domain: DTAVSQTPKYLVTQMGNDKSIKCEQNLGHDTMYWYKQDSKKFLKIMFSYNNKELIINETVPNRFSPKSPDKAHLNLHINSLELGDSAVYFCASSQEGRGLTEAFFGQGTRLTVV.

This clonotype has a count of ten or more. V and J are TRBV2 and TRBJ1-6; maybe TRBD1 (5 bases). From germline, CDR1 is SNHLY and CDR2 FYNNEI. This CDR3 spans 16 amino acids. V was cut by 5 bases and J by 7 bases, with 18 bases left in between. In nucleotides, the CDR3 is TGTGCCAGCAGTCCCAACAGACAGCTACAAAATTCACCCCTCCACTTT. Its protein product is CASSPNRQLQNSPLHF.

The chain combines TRBV29-1 with TRBJ2-3; D gene ambiguous. Per the germline V gene, CDR1 is SQVTM and CDR2 is ANQGSEA. The CDR3 extends over 12 amino acids. Trimming stripped 5 bases from V and 4 bases from J, with 10 bases between. CDR3 coding DNA: TGCAGCGTTTTGGTTCAGGCAGATACGCAGTATTTT. Translating it yields CSVLVQADTQYF.

V gene TRBV3-1 combines with J gene TRBJ2-4, with D perhaps matching TRBD1 or TRBD2 (5 bases each). This CDR3 comprises 17 residues. Trimming took 4 bases from V and 0 from J, leaving 16 bases between them. Germline V CDR1 and CDR2: LGHDT, YNNKEL (reference sequence). CDR3 protein: CASSLDKGTVAKNIQYF. In DNA form, the CDR3 reads TGTGCCAGCAGCCTCGACAAGGGGACGGTAGCCAAAAACATTCAGTACTTC. Full variable domain (outside the CDR3, taken from reference TRBV3-1 and TRBJ2-4): DTAVSQTPKYLVTQMGNDKSIKCEQNLGHDTMYWYKQDSKKFLKIMFSYNNKELIINETVPNRFSPKSPDKAHLNLHINSLELGDSAVYFCASSLDKGTVAKNIQYFGAGTRLSVL.

The table lists this clonotype with many counts. The chain couples TRBV3-1 to TRBJ2-1; TRBD2 aligns across 11 bases. Germline values: CDR1 LGHDT, CDR2 YNNKEL (reference sequence). J gave up 1 base and V 3 bases, and 5 bases lay outside the gene matches. The CDR3 totals 17 residues. CDR3 loop: CASSHSGGALSYNEQFF. CDR3 nucleotide sequence: TGTGCCAGCAGCCATAGCGGGGGGGCTCTGTCCTACAATGAGCAGTTCTTC.

This clonotype was seen at least ten times. The V call is TRBV18, the J call TRBJ1-2; tentative D call: TRBD1 (5 bases). The V gene's germline CDR1 is KGHSH and CDR2 LQKENI. The CDR3 extends over 16 amino acids. Trimming removed 6 bases at V and 4 bases at J, with 21 bases between. The CDR3: CASSPARQRGSYGYTF. DNA of the CDR3: TGTGCCAGCTCCCCAGCCCGACAGCGAGGGAGCTATGGCTACACCTTC.

The chain carries TRBV3-1 and TRBJ1-2; D may be TRBD1 (6 bases). The V gene lost 4 bases and the J gene lost 6 bases, with 9 bases spanning the gap. The V gene's germline CDR1 is LGHDT and CDR2 YNNKEL (reference sequence). The CDR3 covers 12 residues. CDR3 sequence: CASSRRTDGYTF. In nucleotides, the CDR3 is TGTGCCAGCAGCCGGAGGACAGATGGCTACACCTTC.

This clonotype appeared many times. The chain recombines TRBV12-3 or TRBV12-4 with TRBJ1-5, with 7 bases that match TRBD1. V was pared by 6 bases and J by 5 bases, with 4 bases of the junction left unmatched. CDR3 length equals 13 residues. The CDR3 loop reads CASSRQGHQPQHF. The CDR3 nucleotides are TGTGCCAGCAGCCGACAGGGCCATCAGCCCCAGCATTTT.

In this sample, this clonotype turned up a few times. A much larger clone differs by one base, so this may be a read error. J is TRBJ1-1 and V is TRBV2, with D perhaps matching TRBD1 (5 bases). CDR3 size: 12 residues. The germline gives CDR1 SNHLY, CDR2 FYNNEI. The CDR3 protein is CASSSIGTGAFF. Here the CDR3 DNA reads TGTGCCAGCAGTTCGATAGGGACTGGAGCTTTCTTT.

This clonotype was picked up many times. The J gene is TRBJ2-7, the V gene TRBV20-1; D uncertain. The germline gives CDR1 DFQATT, CDR2 SNEGSKA (reference sequence). The CDR3 runs to 12 residues. The V end was cut by 5 bases, the J end by 2 bases, with 10 bases between. The CDR3 protein is CSAVARTYEQYF. In nucleotides, the CDR3 is TGCAGTGCTGTTGCCCGGACCTACGAGCAGTACTTC.

The chain recombines TRBV18 with TRBJ1-4; no firm D call. Germline CDR1 KGHSH, CDR2 LQKENI. The CDR3 is 14 amino acids. Trimming left V 3 bases short and J 4 bases short, with 9 bases between. The CDR3 DNA reads TGTGCCAGCTCACCGTCCGGCGATAATGAAAAACTGTTTTTT. The encoded protein is CASSPSGDNEKLFF.

J is TRBJ1-2 and V is TRBV2, with D unresolved. Looked up from germline, CDR1 is SNHLY and CDR2 is FYNNEI. The ends were cut back, 7 bases at V and 7 bases at J, with 22 bases in the middle. The CDR3 totals 15 residues. The CDR3 DNA is TGTGCCAGCACCCTGGACGGAGGGAAGGTCGTTGGCTACACCTTC. Its translation: CASTLDGGKVVGYTF.

This clonotype was seen ten or more times. The rearrangement joins TRBV2 to TRBJ1-1; D is unclear. Trimming left V 2 bases short and J 11 bases short, with 21 bases between. This CDR3 has 15 amino acids. The germline V gene has CDR1 SNHLY and CDR2 FYNNEI. This chain's CDR3 is CASSETTRTAPGAFF. The DNA for the CDR3 is TGTGCCAGCAGTGAAACGACCAGGACCGCCCCGGGGGCTTTCTTT.

The chain employs TRBV27 and TRBJ1-2; unclear D gene. Germline V gene lookup returns CDR1 MNHEY and CDR2 SMNVEV (reference sequence). The CDR3 spans 14 residues. V was shortened by 5 bases and J by 4 bases, with 14 bases between the two germline ends. The CDR3 nucleotides are TGTGCCAGCAGTCTAAGCCCAGGATTCTATGGCTACACCTTC. This gives the protein CASSLSPGFYGYTF.